The source of this TCR beta chain is a study of blood T cell repertoires in COVID-19. On the study more broadly: Acute-phase and convalescent COVID-19 samples originated in the United States, Italy and Spain. T cells, B-cell-depleted T cells, or PBMCs supplied cDNA or gDNA.

In the original analysis: Amplification from reference gene primers served as the basis for estimated nucleated cell counts. Clones were read by immunoSEQ multiplex PCR, and TCRdb kept only the in-frame ones, dropping some. V, J and clone size derive from that table, while D and trimming were established from the DNA sequence. The repertoire holds some 340,000 clones, 75% to 90% seen once, with roughly 3.4% in the top ten. The receptor comes from a woman aged 18-29 years with acute or convalescent COVID-19. Material: peripheral blood.

As DNA, the CDR3 is TGTGCCAGCAGCTCCGGAGGATTAAATGAAAAACTGTTTTTT. This codes for CASSSGGLNEKLFF. The chain combines TRBV5-5 with TRBJ1-4; D is undetermined. Trimming cost V 3 bases and J 5 bases, with 11 bases left between them. This CDR3 spans 14 amino acids. CDR1 is SGHKS and CDR2 is YYEKEE in the germline V gene (reference sequence). The full variable domain, in which reference TRBV5-5 and TRBJ1-4 provide the parts outside the CDR3, is DAGVTQSPTHLIKTRGQQVTLRCSPISGHKSVSWYQQVLGQGPQFIFQYYEKEERGRGNFPDRFSARQFPNYSSELNVNALLLGDSALYLCASSSGGLNEKLFFGSGTQLSVL.